The rows below give T cell receptor beta chains drawn from one sample of a study of T cell repertoires in cytomegalovirus infection. Their antigens remain unidentified. TCRdb re-derived calls from the reads in MiXCR, one entry per CDR3 protein. Among hundreds of thousands of distinct CDR3 sequences listed, 30% to 35% were seen once. The starting material was cultured CD8+ T cells from PBMCs, obtained from culture after CMV antigen stimulation. The receptors stem from a human donor in good health (CMV status not recorded). Some clones in this sample may be carry-over from other donors' samples. The CDR3 runs from the conserved cysteine through the conserved F or W. A D gene is named only where the DNA matches it firmly. Some rows mark clone size as missing; the rest say once, few, many or name a class of expanded clone.

abundance: NA
d_gene: NA
v_gene: TRBV4-3
j_gene: TRBJ2-2
CDR3aa: CASSRRPGLGELFF
CDR3nt: TGCGCCAGCAGCCGACGCCCTGGGCTCGGGGAGCTGTTTTTT

abundance: NA
d_gene: NA
v_gene: TRBV9
j_gene: TRBJ1-2
CDR3aa: CASSVVPTANF
CDR3nt: TGTGCCAGCAGCGTAGTCCCAACAGCCAACTTC

abundance: NA
d_gene: NA
v_gene: TRBV11-3
j_gene: TRBJ1-1
CDR3aa: CASSIHNTEAFF
CDR3nt: TGTGCCAGCAGCATACATAACACTGAAGCTTTCTTT

abundance: few
d_gene: TRBD1
v_gene: TRBV4-1
j_gene: TRBJ2-5
CDR3aa: CASSQGYRGTETQYF
CDR3nt: TGCGCCAGCAGCCAGGGGTACAGGGGGACGGAGACCCAGTACTTC

abundance: NA
d_gene: NA
v_gene: TRBV28
j_gene: TRBJ2-1
CDR3aa: CASSFGTTTYNEQFF
CDR3nt: TGTGCCAGCAGTTTTGGGACAACGACCTACAATGAGCAGTTCTTC

abundance: NA
d_gene: TRBD2
v_gene: TRBV5-1
j_gene: TRBJ2-1
CDR3aa: CASSLHSSGGLPNEQFF
CDR3nt: TGCGCCAGCAGCCTACACTCCTCGGGGGGGCTTCCTAATGAGCAGTTCTTC

abundance: NA
d_gene: TRBD2
v_gene: TRBV5-5
j_gene: TRBJ2-1
CDR3aa: CASSFSREGSIGQFF
CDR3nt: TGTGCCAGCAGCTTTAGCAGGGAGGGGTCGATAGGGCAGTTCTTC

abundance: NA
d_gene: TRBD1
v_gene: TRBV7-4
j_gene: TRBJ1-4
CDR3aa: CASSSGTADEKLFF
CDR3nt: TGTGCCAGCAGTAGCGGGACAGCTGATGAAAAACTGTTTTTT

abundance: few
d_gene: TRBD1
v_gene: TRBV6-5
j_gene: TRBJ1-6
CDR3aa: CASSFTTGVHNSPLHF
CDR3nt: TGTGCCAGCAGTTTCACGACAGGGGTACATAATTCACCCCTCCACTTT

abundance: NA
d_gene: TRBD2
v_gene: TRBV12-3/TRBV12-4
j_gene: TRBJ2-3
CDR3aa: CASSSSSGGTDTQYF
CDR3nt: TGTGCCAGCAGTTCATCTAGCGGGGGGACAGATACGCAGTATTTT

abundance: many
d_gene: NA
v_gene: TRBV7-2
j_gene: TRBJ2-3
CDR3aa: CASSLYGGASSDTQYF
CDR3nt: TGTGCCAGCAGCTTATACGGCGGGGCCTCATCAGATACGCAGTATTTT

abundance: many
d_gene: NA
v_gene: TRBV12-3/TRBV12-4
j_gene: TRBJ2-5
CDR3aa: CASSLGRGQETQYF
CDR3nt: TGTGCCAGCAGTTTAGGCCGGGGACAAGAGACCCAGTACTTC

abundance: NA
d_gene: NA
v_gene: TRBV6-6
j_gene: TRBJ1-1
CDR3aa: CASSSDSMNTEAFF
CDR3nt: TGTGCCAGCAGTTCAGACAGCATGAACACTGAAGCTTTCTTT

abundance: NA
d_gene: TRBD2
v_gene: TRBV7-6
j_gene: TRBJ2-6
CDR3aa: CASSLFEAGGRSGANVLTF
CDR3nt: TGTGCCAGCAGCTTATTTGAAGCGGGGGGCCGCTCTGGGGCCAACGTCCTGACTTTC

abundance: NA
d_gene: NA
v_gene: TRBV4-2
j_gene: TRBJ1-2
CDR3aa: CASSQDFGPNYGYTF
CDR3nt: TGTGCCAGCAGCCAAGATTTTGGTCCCAACTATGGCTACACCTTC

abundance: NA
d_gene: NA
v_gene: TRBV25-1
j_gene: TRBJ2-7
CDR3aa: CASSDNGSTLGDNGYEQYF
CDR3nt: TGTGCCAGCAGTGATAATGGGTCCACACTTGGGGACAATGGCTACGAGCAGTACTTC

abundance: few
d_gene: NA
v_gene: TRBV7-9
j_gene: TRBJ2-7
CDR3aa: CASSYDYEQYF
CDR3nt: TGTGCCAGCAGCTATGATTACGAGCAGTACTTC

abundance: NA
d_gene: TRBD2
v_gene: TRBV6-2/TRBV6-3
j_gene: TRBJ2-3
CDR3aa: CASSYSGGYTDTQYF
CDR3nt: TGTGCCAGCAGTTATAGCGGGGGGTACACAGATACGCAGTATTTT

abundance: NA
d_gene: TRBD1
v_gene: TRBV7-9
j_gene: TRBJ2-1
CDR3aa: CASSLLFRDRGFVNEQFF
CDR3nt: TGTGCCAGCAGCTTATTATTCCGGGACAGGGGGTTTGTTAATGAGCAGTTCTTC

abundance: NA
d_gene: NA
v_gene: TRBV7-8
j_gene: TRBJ1-2
CDR3aa: CASSSGRGSGYGYTF
CDR3nt: TGTGCCAGCAGCTCAGGCAGGGGAAGTGGCTATGGCTACACCTTC

abundance: NA
d_gene: NA
v_gene: TRBV4-1
j_gene: TRBJ1-5
CDR3aa: CASSQKGPGNQPQHF
CDR3nt: TGCGCCAGCAGCCAGAAAGGGCCGGGCAATCAGCCCCAGCATTTT

abundance: few
d_gene: NA
v_gene: TRBV13
j_gene: TRBJ2-7
CDR3aa: CASSATWTPPSSYEQYF
CDR3nt: TGTGCCAGCAGCGCGACATGGACACCTCCATCATCCTACGAGCAGTACTTC

abundance: NA
d_gene: NA
v_gene: TRBV10-1
j_gene: TRBJ2-1
CDR3aa: CASSERVADHNEQFF
CDR3nt: TGCGCCAGCAGTGAGAGGGTTGCAGACCACAATGAGCAGTTCTTC

abundance: few
d_gene: TRBD1
v_gene: TRBV11-2
j_gene: TRBJ2-2
CDR3aa: CASSLWGTANTGELFF
CDR3nt: TGTGCCAGCAGCTTGTGGGGGACAGCAAACACCGGGGAGCTGTTTTTT

abundance: NA
d_gene: NA
v_gene: TRBV7-9
j_gene: TRBJ2-5
CDR3aa: CASSVRLETQYF
CDR3nt: TGTGCCAGCAGCGTTCGCTTGGAGACCCAGTACTTC

abundance: few
d_gene: NA
v_gene: TRBV5-6
j_gene: TRBJ1-5
CDR3aa: CASSLAGWRSNQPQHF
CDR3nt: TGTGCCAGCAGCTTGGCCGGATGGAGGAGCAATCAGCCCCAGCATTTT

abundance: NA
d_gene: NA
v_gene: TRBV7-9
j_gene: TRBJ1-4
CDR3aa: CASSLDQGMFF
CDR3nt: TGTGCCAGCAGCTTAGATCAGGGGATGTTTTTT